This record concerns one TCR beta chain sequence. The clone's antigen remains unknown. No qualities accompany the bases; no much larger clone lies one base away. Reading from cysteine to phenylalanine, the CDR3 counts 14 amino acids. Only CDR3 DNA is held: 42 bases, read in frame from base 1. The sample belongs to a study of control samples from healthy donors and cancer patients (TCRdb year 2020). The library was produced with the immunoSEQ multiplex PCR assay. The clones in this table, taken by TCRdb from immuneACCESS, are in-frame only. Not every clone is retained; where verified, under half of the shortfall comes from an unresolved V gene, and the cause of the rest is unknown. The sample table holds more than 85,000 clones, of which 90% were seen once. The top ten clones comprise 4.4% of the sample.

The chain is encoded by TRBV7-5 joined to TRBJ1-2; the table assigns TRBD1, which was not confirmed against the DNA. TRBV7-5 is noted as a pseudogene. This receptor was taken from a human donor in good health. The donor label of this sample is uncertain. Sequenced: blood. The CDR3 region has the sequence CVTRAGGWGYGYTF. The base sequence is TGTGTCACCCGCGCAGGGGGCTGGGGCTATGGCTACACCTTC.